A single sample is the source of the 28 T cell receptor beta chains below, sequenced in a study of cytomegalovirus exposure and HLA in healthy donors. With 60 Vbeta and 13 Jbeta primers, the PCR was carried out. Libraries were prepared by immunoSEQ multiplex PCR; TCRdb keeps only in-frame clonotypes and omits some of them. The sample has under 200,000 clones, around 82% seen once. The sample taken for sequencing was PBMCs. The receptor set was obtained from a male donor in good health and CMV-seronegative.

The chain carries TRBV7-2 and TRBJ2-7, with 11 nucleotides matching TRBD1. This CDR3 has 16 amino acids. After removal of 5 bases from V and 1 base from J, the junction contained 7 bases not matched to a gene. The germline gives CDR1 SGHTA, CDR2 FQGNSA. The CDR3 sequence is CASSMTGTGGSYEQYF. CDR3 nucleotides: TGTGCCAGCAGCATGACCGGGACAGGGGGGTCCTACGAGCAGTACTTC.

This clone occurred a few times. The genes are TRBV4-2 and TRBJ2-7, with D possibly being TRBD2 (5 bases). Germline assignment: CDR1 LGHNA and CDR2 YNFKEQ. The V gene lost 1 base and the J gene lost 9 bases, with 22 bases spanning the gap. The CDR3 consists of 16 residues. The CDR3 DNA reads as TGTGCCAGCAGCCAAGGAAGGGTCCTGGACTCGGACGGGCAGTACTTC. It encodes CASSQGRVLDSDGQYF.

This chain links TRBV19 with TRBJ1-4; D might be TRBD1 (5 bases). V was cut by 4 bases and J by 8 bases, with 11 bases left in between. The CDR3 is 13 amino acids. CDR1 and CDR2 (germline): LNHDA, SQIVND (reference sequence). The CDR3 sequence: CASSSFGGEKLFF. The CDR3 DNA reads TGTGCCAGTAGTAGTTTTGGGGGGGAAAAACTGTTTTTT.

The rearrangement links TRBV6-5 to TRBJ2-2; 7 bases line up with TRBD2. The germline V gene encodes CDR1 MNHEY and CDR2 SVGAGI. The junction had 5 bases not matched to a gene; V was cut back by 4 bases and J by 6 bases. The CDR3 consists of 14 residues. The CDR3 loop reads CASSSGGSAGELFF. Here the CDR3 DNA reads TGTGCCAGCAGTTCCGGCGGGAGCGCCGGGGAGCTGTTTTTT.

This clone was counted once. The chain links TRBV29-1 to TRBJ1-4, with 7 nucleotides matching TRBD1. This CDR3 has 14 residues. CDR1 SQVTM and CDR2 ANQGSEA come from the germline V gene. The DNA of the CDR3 is TGCGCGACGAGGGGGCTCTGGGCTAATGAAAAACTGTTTTTT. Encoded protein: CATRGLWANEKLFF.

Comment on this clone: A read error may account for a junction end that differs from germline. V gene TRBV7-9 combines with J gene TRBJ2-7; TRBD1 aligns across 7 bases. This CDR3 is 15 amino acids long. Germline CDR1 is SEHNR and CDR2 is FQNEAQ (reference sequence). CDR3 region: CSSSLRQGSTYEQYF. CDR3 DNA sequence: TGTTCCAGCAGCTTAAGACAGGGTAGCACCTACGAGCAGTACTTC. The full variable domain, its missing parts supplied by reference TRBV7-9 and TRBJ2-7, is DTGVSQNPRHKITKRGQNVTFRCDPISEHNRLYWYRQTLGQGPEFLTYFQNEAQLEKSRLLSDRFSAERPKGSFSTLEIQRTEQGDSAMYLCSSSLRQGSTYEQYFGPGTRLTVT.

The chain uses TRBV9 and TRBJ2-1, with D perhaps matching TRBD2 (6 bases). Germline V gene data show CDR1 as SGDLS and CDR2 as YYNGEE. The CDR3 runs 15 residues. V was cut by 4 bases and J by 7 bases, with 18 bases left in between. The CDR3 spells CASSPSSGPWNEQFF. As DNA, the CDR3 is TGTGCCAGCAGCCCCAGCAGCGGGCCATGGAATGAGCAGTTCTTC.

In this sample, this clone turned up once. The chain links TRBV7-9 to TRBJ1-5; TRBD1 matches at 8 bases. The CDR3 runs 12 residues. V was pared by 5 bases and J by 15 bases, with 9 bases of the junction left unmatched. Germline assignment: CDR1 SEHNR and CDR2 FQNEAQ (reference sequence). The CDR3 sequence: CASSPQGGGPHF. The CDR3 nucleotides read TGTGCCAGCAGCCCACAGGGGGGCGGTCCGCATTTT.

This chain connects TRBV11-1 to TRBJ2-7, with D perhaps matching TRBD2 (6 bases). The CDR3 contains 14 residues. Trimming took off 4 bases at V and 3 bases at J, with 13 bases between the two ends. The germline CDR1 and CDR2 sequences are SGHAT and FQDESV (reference sequence). The CDR3 nucleotides read TGTGCCAGCAGCTCGGTGGGAGGCGGCTACGAGCAGTACTTC. Protein product: CASSSVGGGYEQYF. Full variable domain (remainder filled in from reference TRBV11-1 and TRBJ2-7): EAEVAQSPRYKITEKSQAVAFWCDPISGHATLYWYRQILGQGPELLVQFQDESVVDDSQLPKDRFSAERLKGVDSTLKIQPAELGDSAMYLCASSSVGGGYEQYFGPGTRLTVT.

V is TRBV5-3 and J is TRBJ2-7, with 9 bases matching TRBD2. TRBV5-3 is annotated as an ORF whose role is uncertain. The CDR3 is 13 residues long. With V trimmed by 2 bases and J by 7 bases, 4 bases remained unmatched. DNA for the CDR3: TGTGCCAGAAGCTTTCGCGGGAGGGCAGAGCAGTACTTC. This gives the protein CARSFRGRAEQYF.

This clone was recorded only once. The gene calls are TRBV28 and TRBJ1-5; tentatively, D is TRBD1 (5 bases). The V gene's germline CDR1 is MDHEN and CDR2 SYDVKM. Deletions cut 6 bases from V and 6 bases from J, with 18 bases between. The CDR3 runs to 15 residues. DNA of the CDR3: TGTGCCAGCAGGTCTTTCCGGGGGTCGGGTCAGCCCCAGCATTTT. Its protein product is CASRSFRGSGQPQHF.

The chain combines TRBV7-2 with TRBJ2-7, with 7 positions matching TRBD1. Germline assignment: CDR1 SGHTA and CDR2 FQGNSA. This CDR3 has 15 residues. V gave up 5 bases and J gave up 0 bases; unmatched junction bases: 7. Written as DNA, the CDR3 is TGTGCCAGCAGCCGACAGGGCTCCAGCTCCTACGAGCAGTACTTC. The encoded protein is CASSRQGSSSYEQYF.

V and J are TRBV5-1 and TRBJ1-1, with D hard to call. There are 13 residues in the CDR3. With 6 bases removed from V and 3 bases from J, the gap between germline ends came to 12 bases. Germline V gene lookup returns CDR1 SGHRS and CDR2 YFSETQ. The CDR3 DNA sequence: TGCGCCAGCAAAAATCTCGAGGACACTGAAGCTTTCTTT. This translates into CASKNLEDTEAFF.

On this clone: A junction boundary mismatches the germline segment, possibly from a read error. The rearrangement links TRBV7-3 to TRBJ2-2; 8 positions match TRBD2. This CDR3 comprises 16 residues. Germline V gene sequence: CDR1 SGHTA, CDR2 FQGTGA. The CDR3 region has the DNA TGTTCCAGCAGGAGCGGGGGCGGGATGTATACCGGGGAGCTGTTTTTT. Protein product: CSSRSGGGMYTGELFF.

The rearrangement links TRBV5-4 to TRBJ2-7; 8 nucleotides agree with TRBD2. The V gene end was trimmed by 3 bases and the J gene end by 1 base; junction bases not matched to a gene: 12. This CDR3 region has 17 residues. Germline CDR1 is SGHNT and CDR2 is YYREEE (reference sequence). The CDR3 DNA follows: TGTGCCAGCAGCTCCCCCGGGGTAGCGGGACGGTCCTACGAGCAGTACTTC. It yields the protein CASSSPGVAGRSYEQYF.

This clone was recorded once. In DNA form, the CDR3 reads TGTGCCAGCAGCCCGGGGACAGGGTATTACGAGCAGTACTTC. Translated: CASSPGTGYYEQYF. V usage is TRBV13 and J usage is TRBJ2-7, with TRBD1 matching 9 bases. The length of the CDR3 is 14 residues. V dropped 5 bases and J dropped 4; count of bases not matched to a gene: 6. CDR1 PRHDT and CDR2 FYEKMQ come from the germline V gene (reference sequence).

This clone was seen only a few times. The chain is built from TRBV5-1 and TRBJ2-5; TRBD1 aligns across 8 bases. This CDR3 has 15 residues. V was pared by 6 bases and J by 5 bases, with 12 bases of the junction left unmatched. Germline V CDR1 and CDR2: SGHRS, YFSETQ. The CDR3 region has the DNA TGCGCCAGCATAACTTCGGACAGGGTAGGGGAGACCCAGTACTTC. Translated, it gives CASITSDRVGETQYF.

The chain uses TRBV19 and TRBJ1-2; TRBD1 might be the D (5 bases). CDR1 is LNHDA and CDR2 is SQIVND in the germline V gene (reference sequence). Trimming shortened V by 3 bases and J by 8 bases, and 10 bases separated the two germline ends. The CDR3 extends over 12 amino acids. Here the CDR3 reads CASSIRPGGYTF. DNA of the CDR3: TGTGCCAGTAGTATCCGGCCAGGGGGCTACACCTTC. Drawing the rest from reference TRBV19 and TRBJ1-2, the complete variable domain is DGGITQSPKYLFRKEGQNVTLSCEQNLNHDAMYWYRQDPGQGLRLIYYSQIVNDFQKGDIAEGYSVSREKKESFPLTVTSAQKNPTAFYLCASSIRPGGYTFGSGTRLTVV.

The V gene is TRBV27, the J gene TRBJ2-5, with TRBD2 matching over 7 bases. Judging by the DNA end, TRBJ2-7 fits better; the J call may be wrong. Looked up from germline, CDR1 is MNHEY and CDR2 is SMNVEV (reference sequence). The CDR3 loop spans 13 amino acids. CDR3 bases: TGTGCCAGCAGTTTGGGACTAAGCTACGAGCAGTACTTC. Translation gives CASSLGLSYEQYF.

The rearrangement uses TRBV6-6 and TRBJ1-1; D unclear. The germline V gene has CDR1 MNHNY and CDR2 SVGAGI (reference sequence). V was shortened by 8 bases and J by 6 bases, with 16 bases between the two germline ends. The length of the CDR3 is 13 residues. CDR3 loop: CASAERPSAEAFF. The CDR3 bases are TGTGCCAGCGCGGAAAGGCCGAGCGCTGAAGCTTTCTTT.

To note about this clone: The same CDR3 is also encoded by other DNA sequences in this sample. This chain links TRBV9 with TRBJ2-3, with 12 bases that match TRBD2. Losses at the gene ends were 2 bases for V and 0 bases for J; bases not matched to a gene: 1. From germline, CDR1 is SGDLS and CDR2 YYNGEE. The length of the CDR3 is 16 residues. The chain's CDR3 is CASSVGTSGSTDTQYF. CDR3 in DNA: TGTGCCAGCAGCGTCGGGACTAGCGGGAGCACAGATACGCAGTATTTT.

The V gene is TRBV6-6, the J gene TRBJ2-1; D unclear. V was shortened by 8 bases and J by 6 bases, with 11 bases between the two germline ends. This CDR3 is built from 12 residues. Germline loops: CDR1 MNHNY, CDR2 SVGAGI (reference sequence). The CDR3 loop reads CASLDRVNEQFF. The DNA for the CDR3 is TGTGCCAGCCTCGATCGGGTCAATGAGCAGTTCTTC.

A remark on this clone: An end of the junction differs from the germline gene, which may be a read error. The V gene is TRBV5-1, the J gene TRBJ2-2; tentatively, D is TRBD1 (5 bases). The V gene's germline CDR1 is SGHRS and CDR2 YFSETQ. The CDR3 totals 16 residues. CDR3 amino acids: CAGSLPQDTNTGELFF. The CDR3 nucleotides read TGCGCCGGCAGCTTGCCCCAGGACACCAACACCGGGGAGCTGTTTTTT. Full variable domain (remainder filled in from reference TRBV5-1 and TRBJ2-2): KAGVTQTPRYLIKTRGQQVTLSCSPISGHRSVSWYQQTPGQGLQFLFEYFSETQRNKGNFPGRFSGRQFSNSRSEMNVSTLELGDSALYLCAGSLPQDTNTGELFFGEGSRLTVL.

V and J are TRBV15 and TRBJ1-5; TRBD1 matches 7 bases. V was clipped by 3 bases and J by 2 bases; unmatched bases: 7. CDR1 LNHNV and CDR2 YYDKDF come from the germline V gene (reference sequence). The CDR3 spans 16 residues. The CDR3 DNA is TGTGCCACCAGCAGCGCAGGGGGAGTGGGCAATCAGCCCCAGCATTTT. Protein product: CATSSAGGVGNQPQHF.

The chain recombines TRBV9 with TRBJ1-2, with 10 bases identical to TRBD1. The V gene end was trimmed by 0 bases and the J gene end by 3 bases; junction bases not matched to a gene: 26. In germline, CDR1 is SGDLS, CDR2 YYNGEE. The CDR3 covers 23 residues. The CDR3 sequence is CASSVDPPPPVTEKTGGHYGYTF. The CDR3 DNA is TGTGCCAGCAGCGTAGACCCGCCGCCGCCAGTTACAGAAAAGACAGGGGGCCACTATGGCTACACCTTC.

The CDR3 is CAWEPGDSSYEQYF. In nucleotides, the CDR3 is TGTGCCTGGGAACCAGGGGACAGCTCCTACGAGCAGTACTTC. The chain has TRBV30 and TRBJ2-7; TRBD1 matches 7 bases. Trimming cost V 5 bases and J 0 bases; bases outside gene matches: 7. Germline V gives CDR1 GTSNPN, CDR2 SVGIG (reference sequence). The CDR3 is 14 residues long.

V gene TRBV7-6 combines with J gene TRBJ1-3; 8 positions match TRBD1. The CDR3 spans 18 residues. Trimming removed 2 bases from V and 2 bases from J; junction bases left unmatched: 11. Germline assignment: CDR1 SGHVS and CDR2 FNYEAQ. The CDR3 reads CASSLRTGQALAGNTIYF. The CDR3 nucleotides read TGTGCCAGCAGCTTAAGGACGGGACAGGCGCTGGCTGGAAACACCATATATTTT.

J is TRBJ1-2 and V is TRBV28; D possibly corresponds to TRBD1 (6 bases). This CDR3 contains 14 residues. The germline V gene encodes CDR1 MDHEN and CDR2 SYDVKM. V was pared by 6 bases and J by 7 bases, with 18 bases between. This CDR3 reads CASRKQGIVGGYTF. CDR3 nucleotides: TGTGCCAGCAGGAAACAGGGTATAGTAGGTGGCTACACCTTC.